The rows below give T cell receptor beta chains drawn from one sample of a study of blood T cell repertoires in COVID-19. Profiling relied on immunoSEQ multiplex PCR, and the TCRdb table lists in-frame clones only, not all of them. The top ten hold about 9.1% of the sample, which has tens of thousands of clones, around 68% seen once. The sequencing input was peripheral blood. The receptors come from a woman in her seventies with acute or convalescent COVID-19. The CDR3 runs from the conserved cysteine through the conserved F or W. Fields, in order: J gene, D gene, V gene, clone size, CDR3 DNA, CDR3 protein. The D gene is left open where the match is weak. Rows may omit the clone size; those that give it use once, few, many or a size class.

>TRBJ2-2|TRBD2|TRBV11-3|.
TGTGCCAGCAGCTTAATGGGGGAGGGCACCGGGGAGCTGTTTTTT
CASSLMGEGTGELFF
>TRBJ2-7|.|TRBV21-1|few
TGTGCCAGCAGCACCCTTTGCCTTAATTGTAGCGGGAGGGCCTTGCAGTACTTC
CASSTLCLNCSGRALQYF
>TRBJ2-7|TRBD2|TRBV19|.
TGTGCCAGTAGTAGGTCCACTAGCGGAATATACGAGCAGTACTTC
CASSRSTSGIYEQYF
>TRBJ1-1|TRBD1|TRBV11-2|once
TGTGCCAGCAGCTTGGCAGGGGGTACTGAAGCTTTCTTT
CASSLAGGTEAFF
>TRBJ1-4|.|TRBV15|few
TGTGCCACCAGCAGAGATCTTTCCGAAAAACTGTTTTTT
CATSRDLSEKLFF
>TRBJ1-3|.|TRBV28|.
TGTGCCAGCAGCTCTGATCTCAGGGCAGCAAACACCATATATTTT
CASSSDLRAANTIYF
>TRBJ2-1|.|TRBV5-1|.
TGCGCCAGCAGCTTGGTAGCCCGGTGGAATGAGCAGTTCTTC
CASSLVARWNEQFF
>TRBJ2-1|.|TRBV6-5|.
TGTGCCAGCAGTCATGAGGGGGGGTCGCACAATGAGCAGTTCTTC
CASSHEGGSHNEQFF
>TRBJ2-7|TRBD1|TRBV5-1|.
TGCGCCAGCAGCTCTGGACAGGGGGCTGTGGACGAGCAGTACTTC
CASSSGQGAVDEQYF
>TRBJ1-3|.|TRBV2|.
TGTGCCAGCAGTGTGGGGGCAGGGCCCCGCTCTGGAAACACCATATATTTT
CASSVGAGPRSGNTIYF
>TRBJ2-7|TRBD1|TRBV11-3|.
TGTGCCAGCAGCTTAGATGTTGACGGGACAGGGTTGTTGGAATACGAGCAGTACTTC
CASSLDVDGTGLLEYEQYF
>TRBJ2-2|TRBD2|TRBV3-1/TRBV3-2|.
TGTGCCAGCAGCCTTTCGGGACTAGTTAAGACCGGGGAGCTGTTTTTT
CASSLSGLVKTGELFF
>TRBJ1-2|.|TRBV7-9|.
TGTGCCAGCAGCTCAGAAGATAGAGGGGGGGTTGCTGGCTACACCTTC
CASSSEDRGGVAGYTF
>TRBJ1-4|TRBD1|TRBV2|.
TGTGCCAGCCGTACAGGGGAGGAGGAAAAACTGTTTTTT
CASRTGEEEKLFF
>TRBJ2-7|TRBD1|TRBV19|.
TGTGCCAGTAATAAACAGGGGTCCGAGCAGTACTTC
CASNKQGSEQYF
>TRBJ2-3|TRBD1|TRBV18|few
TGTGCCAGCTCAGAACCGGGACAGGGGATGGATACGCAGTATTTT
CASSEPGQGMDTQYF
>TRBJ2-7|.|TRBV6-1|.
TGTGCCAGCAGTGAAGCACTGCAGGGCTCCTACGAGCAGTACTTC
CASSEALQGSYEQYF
>TRBJ2-5|.|TRBV11-2|.
TGTGCCAGCAGCCTGGGCCTGGGGCAGGGTGAGACCCAGTACTTC
CASSLGLGQGETQYF
>TRBJ1-2|.|TRBV28|.
TGTGCCAGCCACCTAAGGGGGACATCCTTCTTC
CASHLRGTSFF
>TRBJ1-3|.|TRBV5-1|.
TGCGCCAGCAGCTTGGCAGGGGAATCTGGAAACACCATATATTTT
CASSLAGESGNTIYF
>TRBJ2-2|TRBD2|TRBV5-1|few
TGCGCCAGCACCTCAGGACTAGCCGGCGGGGAGCTGTTTTTT
CASTSGLAGGELFF
>TRBJ1-1|.|TRBV28|.
TGTGCCAGCAGTTTATCTACGGGCAGGGATATCAGAGCTTTCTTT
CASSLSTGRDIRAFF
>TRBJ1-1|TRBD1|TRBV5-1|.
TGCGCCAGCACCTATGGAATTGGGACAGCTGAAGCTTTCTTT
CASTYGIGTAEAFF
>TRBJ2-1|TRBD2|TRBV7-8|once
TGTGCCGGCAGCTTCGGTTGGCGGGGGTACAATGAGCAGTTCTTC
CAGSFGWRGYNEQFF
>TRBJ2-3|TRBD2|TRBV2|.
TGTGCCAGCAGCGCCGGACTAGCGGGAGCTAGCACAGATACGCAGTATTTT
CASSAGLAGASTDTQYF
>TRBJ1-6|TRBD1|TRBV5-8|once
TGTGCCAGCAGCTCTGTGACAGGGGGAGGCTCACCCCTCCACTTT
CASSSVTGGGSPLHF
>TRBJ1-1|.|TRBV19|.
TGTGCCAGTAGTATACCCTGGACGGGGAGGGACACTGAAGCTTTCTTT
CASSIPWTGRDTEAFF
>TRBJ2-5|.|TRBV3-1/TRBV3-2|.
TGTGCCAGCAGCCAAGATTCAGGGGTGCAAGAGACCCAGTACTTC
CASSQDSGVQETQYF
>TRBJ1-1|TRBD1|TRBV6-5|.
TGTGCCAGCAGTTACCACAGGGGACGGAACACTGAAGCTTTCTTT
CASSYHRGRNTEAFF
>TRBJ2-3|TRBD2|TRBV9|.
TGTGCCAGCAGCGTCGGACTAGCGGGGGGTTCCACAGATACGCAGTATTTT
CASSVGLAGGSTDTQYF
>TRBJ1-6|.|TRBV5-1|.
TGCGCCAGCAGCTTAGTAGGGGGAACGAATTCACCCCTCCACTTT
CASSLVGGTNSPLHF
>TRBJ1-2|.|TRBV28|.
TGTGCCAGCAGTACAGGTCTCGGCTATGGCTACACCTTC
CASSTGLGYGYTF
>TRBJ1-2|.|TRBV28|.
TGTGCCAGCAGTAAAGTTACCGGGGGGGGGACCGTTGGCTACACCTTC
CASSKVTGGGTVGYTF
>TRBJ2-1|TRBD2|TRBV7-9|.
TGTGCCAGCAGCTTAAAGGAAGCGGGGATCTACAATGAGCAGTTCTTC
CASSLKEAGIYNEQFF
>TRBJ1-5|TRBD1|TRBV30|few
TGTGCCTGGAGTGTGGTGGCAGGGGGCGGCCCCCAGCATTTT
CAWSVVAGGGPQHF
>TRBJ1-1|.|TRBV27|few
TGTGCCAGCAGTTTGACAGGTTTAATGAACACTGAAGCTTTCTTT
CASSLTGLMNTEAFF
>TRBJ2-1|TRBD2|TRBV29-1|.
TGCAGCGTCTTAGCGGGAGGGGGTTCCTACAATGAGCAGTTCTTC
CSVLAGGGSYNEQFF
>TRBJ2-1|TRBD2|TRBV11-2|.
TGTGCCAGCAGCTTAGGCGGGAGAAGAGATGAGCAGTTCTTC
CASSLGGRRDEQFF
>TRBJ1-3|TRBD1|TRBV6-6|few
TGTGCCAGCAGTTACTCCGCTGAGGGACAGATTTATTTT
CASSYSAEGQIYF